A selection of T cell receptor beta chains follows, all from one sample in a study of cytomegalovirus exposure and HLA in healthy donors. Measured with immunoSEQ multiplex PCR; TCRdb has only the in-frame clones, and not every one. There are about 130,000 clones in the sample; over 8% occur only once, and 4.5% to 7% lies in the top ten. Sample: PBMCs. The receptors shown here come from a middle-aged man in good health and CMV-seronegative. The CDR3 runs from the conserved cysteine through the conserved F or W. A D gene is named only where the DNA matches it firmly. Clone size is stated in some rows and not others, as once, few, many or a class when expanded.

>TRBV13|TRBJ1-2|16|few|-
CASSLQTGTVNYGYTF
TGTGCCAGCAGCTTACAGACAGGAACCGTTAACTATGGCTACACCTTC
>TRBV25-1|TRBJ1-1|12|-|-
CASSELNTEAFF
TGTGCCAGCAGTGAACTAAACACTGAAGCTTTCTTT
>TRBV7-8|TRBJ2-5|13|few|-
CASSPTSEETQYF
TGTGCCAGCAGCCCCACCTCGGAGGAGACCCAGTACTTC
>TRBV19|TRBJ1-6|17|few|-
CASSTLQGSIGSSPLHF
TGTGCCAGTAGTACCTTACAGGGATCAATAGGGAGTTCACCCCTCCACTTT
>TRBV18|TRBJ1-5|14|few|TRBD1
CASSPGTGDQPQHF
TGTGCCAGCTCACCCGGGACAGGGGATCAGCCCCAGCATTTT
>TRBV7-9|TRBJ2-1|15|-|-
CASSLHLAAYNEQFF
TGTGCCAGCAGCTTACACTTAGCGGCCTACAATGAGCAGTTCTTC
>TRBV2|TRBJ1-2|17|few|TRBD1
CASSETGTGRGNYGYTF
TGTGCCAGCAGTGAAACCGGGACAGGGAGAGGAAACTATGGCTACACCTTC
>TRBV9|TRBJ2-5|16|few|TRBD2
CASSVGTSGVLETQYF
TGTGCCAGCAGCGTAGGGACTAGCGGGGTCCTAGAGACCCAGTACTTC
>TRBV19|TRBJ1-1|14|many|-
CASSTGSLATEAFF
TGTGCCAGTAGTACCGGGTCCCTGGCCACTGAAGCTTTCTTT
>TRBV5-1|TRBJ2-6|13|many|-
CASGGGDANVLTF
TGCGCCAGCGGAGGGGGGGATGCCAACGTCCTGACTTTC
>TRBV5-1|TRBJ2-1|14|few|TRBD2
CASSRPGTTGEQFF
TGCGCCAGCAGCCGTCCCGGGACTACCGGTGAGCAGTTCTTC
>TRBV6-5|TRBJ2-3|15|-|TRBD1
CASSQTRDRGRTQYF
TGTGCCAGCAGTCAGACCCGGGACAGGGGGCGCACGCAGTATTTT
>TRBV7-8|TRBJ2-7|15|few|TRBD2
CASSLAIAGGYEQYF
TGTGCCAGCAGCTTAGCTATAGCGGGGGGCTACGAGCAGTACTTC
>TRBV5-1|TRBJ1-2|14|-|-
CASSLDRGAWGYTF
TGCGCCAGCAGCTTGGATCGTGGGGCCTGGGGCTACACCTTC
>TRBV5-1|TRBJ2-3|17|few|TRBD2
CASSRGLAGGKADTQYF
TGCGCCAGCAGCCGCGGACTAGCGGGGGGCAAGGCAGATACGCAGTATTTT
>TRBV7-9|TRBJ1-1|16|-|-
CASSLDSGFLNTEAFF
TGTGCCAGCAGCTTGGACTCCGGGTTCCTGAACACTGAAGCTTTCTTT
>TRBV28|TRBJ1-5|17|-|TRBD1
CASSSIMTGGPDQPQHF
TGTGCCAGCAGTTCCATCATGACAGGGGGCCCCGATCAGCCCCAGCATTTT
>TRBV7-8|TRBJ2-7|13|-|-
CASSVGQPYEQYF
TGTGCCAGCAGCGTCGGACAGCCCTACGAGCAGTACTTC
>TRBV7-9|TRBJ2-7|17|-|-
CASSLAGGAGVPYEQYF
TGTGCCAGCAGCTTAGCGGGAGGGGCAGGGGTACCCTACGAGCAGTACTTC
>TRBV7-2|TRBJ1-2|15|-|-
CASSLKPGGGLGYTF
TGTGCCAGCAGCTTAAAACCCGGCGGGGGGCTTGGCTACACCTTC
>TRBV7-8|TRBJ2-7|18|few|TRBD2
CASSLGLAGYGLGDEQYF
TGTGCCAGCAGCTTGGGACTAGCGGGGTACGGGCTAGGGGACGAGCAGTACTTC
>TRBV6-5|TRBJ2-1|13|-|-
CASSLSALNEQFF
TGTGCCAGCAGCCTTAGCGCACTCAATGAGCAGTTCTTC
>TRBV11-2|TRBJ2-3|18|few|TRBD2
CASSLEVAVAGSTDTQYF
TGTGCCAGCAGCTTAGAGGTTGCGGTAGCGGGGAGCACAGATACGCAGTATTTT
>TRBV13|TRBJ2-7|15|-|TRBD2
CASSAKGLAGPEQYF
TGTGCCAGCAGCGCGAAGGGACTAGCGGGGCCCGAGCAGTACTTC
>TRBV28|TRBJ2-5|13|-|-
CASSFILGETQYF
TGTGCCAGCAGTTTTATACTAGGAGAGACCCAGTACTTC
>TRBV7-6|TRBJ1-1|12|-|-
CASSLTDREAFF
TGTGCCAGCAGCCTGACAGACCGTGAAGCTTTCTTT